The rows below give T cell receptor beta chains drawn from one sample of a study of blood T cell repertoires in COVID-19. Method: immunoSEQ multiplex PCR; TCRdb's copy keeps in-frame clones and lacks some. The sample holds about 170,000 clones, around nine tenths seen once. Sample: peripheral blood. Receptor source: a man in his 70s with acute or convalescent COVID-19. CDR3s include the opening cysteine and the closing phenylalanine or tryptophan. The D gene is left open where the match is weak. Size values are once, few and many counts, or a class for expanded clones, and some rows have none.

clone size	V gene	D gene	J gene	CDR3 protein	CDR3 DNA
few	TRBV19	.	TRBJ1-5	CASSMFMAGDSNQPQHF	TGTGCCAGTAGTATGTTTATGGCGGGGGATAGCAATCAGCCCCAGCATTTT
.	TRBV5-1	TRBD2	TRBJ2-3	CASSLVRGDDTQYF	TGCGCCAGCAGCTTGGTGCGGGGGGACGATACGCAGTATTTT
few	TRBV4-3	.	TRBJ1-3	CASSQERFSSGNTIYF	TGCGCCAGCAGCCAAGAGAGGTTTAGCTCTGGAAACACCATATATTTT
few	TRBV19	.	TRBJ1-2	CASRRRGGADYGYTF	TGTGCCAGTAGAAGGCGGGGAGGGGCGGACTATGGCTACACCTTC
.	TRBV15	.	TRBJ1-5	CATSGRREEPQHF	TGTGCCACCAGCGGCCGTCGTGAGGAGCCCCAGCATTTT
once	TRBV3-1/TRBV3-2	.	TRBJ1-4	CASSQVWALREKLFF	TGTGCCAGCAGCCAAGTCTGGGCCCTCCGAGAAAAACTGTTTTTT
once	TRBV5-1	.	TRBJ2-7	CASQLTGSSYEQYF	TGCGCCAGCCAATTAACGGGGTCCTCCTACGAGCAGTACTTC
.	TRBV27	.	TRBJ2-1	CASSTSDTLYNEQFF	TGTGCCAGCAGCACCTCGGACACCCTCTACAATGAGCAGTTCTTC
.	TRBV28	.	TRBJ2-7	CASSLSQTYEQYF	TGTGCCAGCAGTTTAAGCCAGACTTACGAGCAGTACTTC
.	TRBV5-1	.	TRBJ2-7	CASSPGTPLGEQYF	TGCGCCAGCAGCCCGGGGACACCCCTCGGCGAGCAGTACTTC
.	TRBV7-2	TRBD1	TRBJ1-2	CASSPNRGMGGYTF	TGTGCCAGCAGCCCCAACAGGGGTATGGGTGGCTACACCTTC
.	TRBV5-1	TRBD1	TRBJ2-5	CASSGGTGVGETQYF	TGCGCCAGCAGCGGGGGGACAGGGGTCGGAGAGACCCAGTACTTC
.	TRBV6-2/TRBV6-3	TRBD1	TRBJ1-1	CASSWDRVTEAFF	TGTGCCAGCAGTTGGGACAGGGTTACTGAAGCTTTCTTT
.	TRBV5-1	TRBD1	TRBJ1-1	CASSLENSDRTEAFF	TGCGCCAGCAGCTTGGAGAACTCGGACAGGACTGAAGCTTTCTTT
.	TRBV2	.	TRBJ2-1	CASSEDRPEFF	TGTGCCAGCAGTGAAGACAGGCCCGAGTTCTTC
.	TRBV10-3	TRBD1	TRBJ1-4	CAISETGGGEKLFF	TGTGCCATCAGTGAGACAGGGGGCGGTGAAAAACTGTTTTTT
.	TRBV27	.	TRBJ1-2	CASREVGKEYGYTF	TGTGCCAGCAGGGAGGTCGGGAAGGAGTATGGCTACACCTTC
few	TRBV5-6	.	TRBJ1-1	CASSRLSGNTEAFF	TGTGCCAGCAGTCGCTTATCAGGGAACACTGAAGCTTTCTTT
.	TRBV3-1/TRBV3-2	.	TRBJ1-6	CASSQVYREGRNSPLHF	TGTGCCAGCAGCCAAGTGTACAGGGAGGGGCGGAATTCACCCCTCCACTTT
.	TRBV12-5	.	TRBJ2-5	CASGFLTLAAQYF	TGTGCTAGTGGTTTCTTGACCCTTGCGGCCCAGTACTTC
.	TRBV18	TRBD1	TRBJ1-1	CASSSTGSTEAFF	TGTGCCAGCTCATCGACAGGGAGCACTGAAGCTTTCTTT
.	TRBV7-3	.	TRBJ2-7	CASSLGGSHPQEQYF	TGTGCCAGCAGCTTAGGGGGCTCACACCCCCAGGAGCAGTACTTC
few	TRBV7-9	.	TRBJ1-4	CASSLGPREKLFF	TGTGCCAGCAGCTTAGGGCCCAGGGAAAAACTGTTTTTT
many	TRBV5-8	.	TRBJ2-7	CASSLQDSYEQYF	TGTGCCAGCAGCTTACAGGATTCCTACGAGCAGTACTTC